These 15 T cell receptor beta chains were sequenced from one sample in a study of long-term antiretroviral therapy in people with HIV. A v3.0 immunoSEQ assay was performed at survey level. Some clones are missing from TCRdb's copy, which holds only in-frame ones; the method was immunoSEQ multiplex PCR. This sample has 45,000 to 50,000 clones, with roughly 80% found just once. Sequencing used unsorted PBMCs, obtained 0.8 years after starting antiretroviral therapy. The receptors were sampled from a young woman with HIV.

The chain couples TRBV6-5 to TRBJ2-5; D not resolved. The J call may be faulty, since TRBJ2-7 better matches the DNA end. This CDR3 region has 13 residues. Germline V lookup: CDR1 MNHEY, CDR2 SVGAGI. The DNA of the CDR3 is TGTGCCAGCAGTTACTCGACTCGGAACGAGCAGTACTTC. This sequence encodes CASSYSTRNEQYF.

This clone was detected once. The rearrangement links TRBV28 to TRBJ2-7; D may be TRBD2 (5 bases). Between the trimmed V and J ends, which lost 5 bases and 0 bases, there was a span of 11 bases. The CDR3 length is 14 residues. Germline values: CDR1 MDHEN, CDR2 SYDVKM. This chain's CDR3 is CASSASGNSYEQYF. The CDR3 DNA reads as TGTGCCAGCAGTGCATCCGGGAACTCCTACGAGCAGTACTTC.

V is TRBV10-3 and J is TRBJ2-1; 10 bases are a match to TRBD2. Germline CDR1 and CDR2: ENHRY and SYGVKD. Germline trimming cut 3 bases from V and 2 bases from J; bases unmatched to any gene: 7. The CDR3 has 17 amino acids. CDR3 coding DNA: TGTGCCATCAGTGATTATAGCGGGAGGCCCCCCTACAATGAGCAGTTCTTC. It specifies CAISDYSGRPPYNEQFF.

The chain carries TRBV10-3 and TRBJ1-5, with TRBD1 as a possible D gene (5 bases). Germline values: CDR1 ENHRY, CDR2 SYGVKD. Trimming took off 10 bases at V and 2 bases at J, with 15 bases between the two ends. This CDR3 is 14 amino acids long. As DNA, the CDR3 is TGTGCCACCGGGACGCCTAGTGGCAATCAGCCCCAGCATTTT. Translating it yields CATGTPSGNQPQHF.

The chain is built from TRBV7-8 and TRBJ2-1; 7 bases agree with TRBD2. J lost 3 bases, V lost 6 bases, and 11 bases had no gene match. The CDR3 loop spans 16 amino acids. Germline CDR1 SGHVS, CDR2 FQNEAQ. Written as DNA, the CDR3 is TGTGCCAGCAGGAGCAGCGGGGCTCGGCTCTACAATGAGCAGTTCTTC. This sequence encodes CASRSSGARLYNEQFF. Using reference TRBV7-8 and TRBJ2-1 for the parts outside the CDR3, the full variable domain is GAGVSQSPRYKVAKRGQDVALRCDPISGHVSLFWYQQALGQGPEFLTYFQNEAQLDKSGLPSDRFFAERPEGSVSTLKIQRTQQEDSAVYLCASRSSGARLYNEQFFGPGTRLTVL.

CDR3 nucleotides: TGCGCCAGCAGTGAGTCTATCCAGGCAGACGAAGCTTTCTTT. It specifies CASSESIQADEAFF. This sequence joins TRBV10-2 and TRBJ1-1; D unclear. CDR1 is WSHSY and CDR2 is SAAADI in the germline V gene. V was trimmed by 0 bases and J by 8 bases, leaving 13 bases between them. This CDR3 is 14 amino acids long.

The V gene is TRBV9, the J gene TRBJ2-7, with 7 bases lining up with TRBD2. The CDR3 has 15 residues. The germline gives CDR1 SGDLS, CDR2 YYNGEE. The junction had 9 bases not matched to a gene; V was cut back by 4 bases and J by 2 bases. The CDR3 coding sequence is TGTGCCAGCAGCCCTCCTTACGGGACTACCTACGAGCAGTACTTC. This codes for CASSPPYGTTYEQYF.

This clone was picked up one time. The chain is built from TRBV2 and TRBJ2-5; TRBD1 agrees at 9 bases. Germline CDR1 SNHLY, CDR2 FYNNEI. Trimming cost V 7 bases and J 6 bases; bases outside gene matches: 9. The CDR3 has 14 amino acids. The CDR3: CASNPGQGDQTQYF. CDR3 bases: TGTGCCAGCAACCCGGGACAGGGTGACCAGACCCAGTACTTC.

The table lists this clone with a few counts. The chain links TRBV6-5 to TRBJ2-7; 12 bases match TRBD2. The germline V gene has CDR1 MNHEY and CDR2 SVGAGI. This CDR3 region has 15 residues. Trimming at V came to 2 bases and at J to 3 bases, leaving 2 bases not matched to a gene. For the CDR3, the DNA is TGTGCCAGCAGTTACCCGACTAGCGGGAGCTACGAGCAGTACTTC. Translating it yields CASSYPTSGSYEQYF.

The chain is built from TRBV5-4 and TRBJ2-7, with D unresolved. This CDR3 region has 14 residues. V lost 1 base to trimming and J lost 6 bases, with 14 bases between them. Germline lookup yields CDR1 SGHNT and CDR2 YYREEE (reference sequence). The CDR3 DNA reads TGTGCCAGCAGCTTGTCGGAGTTGGGGATCGAGCAGTACTTC. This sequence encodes CASSLSELGIEQYF.

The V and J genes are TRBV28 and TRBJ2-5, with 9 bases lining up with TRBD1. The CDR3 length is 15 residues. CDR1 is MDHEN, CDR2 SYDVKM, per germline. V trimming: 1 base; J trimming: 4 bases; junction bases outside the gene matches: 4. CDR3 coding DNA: TGTGCCAGCAGTTTATACATGACAGGGGGAGAGACCCAGTACTTC. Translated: CASSLYMTGGETQYF. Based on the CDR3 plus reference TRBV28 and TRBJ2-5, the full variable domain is DVKVTQSSRYLVKRTGEKVFLECVQDMDHENMFWYRQDPGLGLRLIYFSYDVKMKEKGDIPEGYSVSREKKERFSLILESASTNQTSMYLCASSLYMTGGETQYFGPGTRLLVL.

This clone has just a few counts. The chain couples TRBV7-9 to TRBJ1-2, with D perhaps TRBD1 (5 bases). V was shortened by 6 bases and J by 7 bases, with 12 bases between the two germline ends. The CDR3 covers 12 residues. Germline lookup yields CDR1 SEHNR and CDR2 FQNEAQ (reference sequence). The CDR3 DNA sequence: TGTGCCAGCAGAGCCGGGACTCTTGGCTACACCTTC. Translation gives CASRAGTLGYTF.

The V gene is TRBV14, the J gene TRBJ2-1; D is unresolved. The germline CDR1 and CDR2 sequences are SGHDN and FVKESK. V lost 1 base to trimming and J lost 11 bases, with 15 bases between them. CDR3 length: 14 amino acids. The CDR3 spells CASSQVHRTMKQFF. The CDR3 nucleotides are TGTGCCAGCAGCCAAGTGCACCGTACAATGAAGCAGTTCTTC.

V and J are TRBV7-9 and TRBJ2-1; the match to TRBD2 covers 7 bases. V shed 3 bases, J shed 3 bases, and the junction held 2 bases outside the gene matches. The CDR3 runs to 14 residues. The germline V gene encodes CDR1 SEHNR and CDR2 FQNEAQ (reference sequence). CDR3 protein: CASSLPSGYNEQFF. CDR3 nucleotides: TGTGCCAGCAGCTTGCCTAGCGGCTACAATGAGCAGTTCTTC. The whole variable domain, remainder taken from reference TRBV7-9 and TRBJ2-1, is DTGVSQNPRHKITKRGQNVTFRCDPISEHNRLYWYRQTLGQGPEFLTYFQNEAQLEKSRLLSDRFSAERPKGSFSTLEIQRTEQGDSAMYLCASSLPSGYNEQFFGPGTRLTVL.

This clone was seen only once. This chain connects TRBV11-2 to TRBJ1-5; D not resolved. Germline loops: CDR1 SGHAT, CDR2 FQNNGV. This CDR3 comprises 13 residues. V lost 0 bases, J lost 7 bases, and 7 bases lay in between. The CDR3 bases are TGTGCCAGCAGCTTAGATCATGGCCAGCCCCAGCATTTT. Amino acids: CASSLDHGQPQHF.